The rows below give T cell receptor beta chains drawn from one sample of a study of blood T cells in healthy people across ages. TCRdb itself ran the 5' RACE reads through MiXCR, one entry per CDR3 protein. This sample has 760,000 or so distinct CDR3 sequences; around 25% occur once, and the top ten carry roughly 9%. The data also belong to a second study, concerning T cells of mothers and their children.

Sequenced material: blood. Receptors were obtained from a boy aged 5-17 years in good health. Both conserved end residues are part of each CDR3. A D gene is named only where the DNA matches it firmly. Clone size appears in some rows only: once, few, many, or a class for an expanded clone.

v_gene	j_gene	abundance	d_gene	CDR3nt	CDR3aa
TRBV29-1	TRBJ2-3	few	-	TGCAGCTCCCAGGTGGCGGAGGCTAGCACAGATACGCAGTATTTT	CSSQVAEASTDTQYF
TRBV24-1	TRBJ2-3	-	TRBD1	TGTGCCACTGACAGGGAAAGCACAGATACGCAGTATTTT	CATDRESTDTQYF
TRBV20-1	TRBJ2-1	few	TRBD2	TGCAGTGCCGAAATCACTAGCGGGCAATACAATGAGCAGTTCTTC	CSAEITSGQYNEQFF
TRBV29-1	TRBJ1-1	few	-	TGCAGCGTTACCCAGAACACTGAAGCTTTCTTT	CSVTQNTEAFF
TRBV6-2/TRBV6-3	TRBJ2-7	-	-	TGTGCCAGCAGAACAATGGGGTCGGCCTACGAGCAGTACTTC	CASRTMGSAYEQYF
TRBV20-1	TRBJ2-1	-	TRBD2	TGCAGTGTGAGAAGCCTAGCGGGAGTAGAGCAGTTCTTC	CSVRSLAGVEQFF
TRBV28	TRBJ2-7	-	-	TGTGCCAGCAGTTTATTTGGTGGTTCGGCCAGCGAGCAGTACTTC	CASSLFGGSASEQYF
TRBV29-1	TRBJ2-7	-	TRBD1	TGCAGCGTCGTTTGTCGGGACAGGGAGTCTGACGAGCAGTACTTC	CSVVCRDRESDEQYF
TRBV28	TRBJ2-1	-	-	TGTGCCAGCAGCAAAGACGGGCCGCTCTCCTACAATGAGCAGTTCTTC	CASSKDGPLSYNEQFF
TRBV2	TRBJ1-4	-	-	TGTGCCAGCAGCTTTGTCGGCAGTGTTAATGAAAAACTGTTTTTT	CASSFVGSVNEKLFF
TRBV28	TRBJ2-7	few	-	TGTGCCAGCAGGAGGCCCCGATCGTTCTACGAGCAGTACTTC	CASRRPRSFYEQYF
TRBV12-3/TRBV12-4	TRBJ2-3	few	TRBD2	TGTGCCAGCAGTCGCGGACTAGCCACGCAGTATTTT	CASSRGLATQYF
TRBV9	TRBJ2-7	few	-	TGTGCCTCCGGACTTTCCCCCTACGAGCAGTACTTC	CASGLSPYEQYF
TRBV28	TRBJ2-1	few	TRBD2	TGTGCCAGCAGTTTCCAAGCCCCCCGCGCTAGCGGGAGAAATCGGCAGTTCTTC	CASSFQAPRASGRNRQFF
TRBV7-9	TRBJ1-4	-	TRBD1	TGTGCCAGCAGCGTAGGGACAGCTGAAAAACTGTTTTTT	CASSVGTAEKLFF
TRBV20-1	TRBJ2-5	few	TRBD2	TGCAGTGCAAAGCGGGGGGGCCAAGAGACCCAGTACTTC	CSAKRGGQETQYF
TRBV5-1	TRBJ2-2	few	-	TGCGCCAGCAGTTCACGGAGGAGCACCGGGGAGCTGTTTTTT	CASSSRRSTGELFF